A selection of T cell receptor beta chains follows, all from one sample in a study of blood T cell repertoires in COVID-19. Sequencing used immunoSEQ multiplex PCR; TCRdb keeps in-frame clones, though not all of them. The table shows about 82,000 clones, with 80% to 90% occurring only once. The specimen sequenced was peripheral blood. The receptors come from a woman in her fifties or sixties with acute or convalescent COVID-19. Each CDR3 is given with its conserved first and last residue. A D gene is named only where the DNA matches it firmly. Size tells how often a clone was seen (once, few, many) or the class of an expanded clone, and some rows leave it out.

V	D	J	size	DNA	CDR3
TRBV5-4	TRBD1	TRBJ1-2	-	TGTGCCAGCAGCCAACCACCGGGACAGGGCCTGAGTGGCTACACCTTC	CASSQPPGQGLSGYTF
TRBV10-2	-	TRBJ1-1	-	TGCGCCACGTCATCGGGCACTGAAGCTTTCTTT	CATSSGTEAFF
TRBV5-4	-	TRBJ1-2	-	TGTGCCAGCAGCCGGGAAGTTTACCCCTTGGATGGCTACACCTTC	CASSREVYPLDGYTF
TRBV3-1/TRBV3-2	-	TRBJ1-4	-	TGTGCCAGCAGCCTCCGCGGGGGCCTGGATGAAAAACTGTTTTTT	CASSLRGGLDEKLFF
TRBV7-9	-	TRBJ1-5	-	TGTGCCAGCAGCCGTAGCAATCAGCCCCAGCATTTT	CASSRSNQPQHF
TRBV2	-	TRBJ2-5	-	TGTGCCAGCAGTGACACAGCGGGAGAGACCCAGTACTTC	CASSDTAGETQYF
TRBV10-1	-	TRBJ2-1	-	TGCGCCAGCAGTGGACATTCTTACAATGAGCAGTTCTTC	CASSGHSYNEQFF
TRBV5-8	-	TRBJ1-1	once	TGTGCCAGCAGCTTGGTCCCCGGTGAAGCTTTCTTT	CASSLVPGEAFF
TRBV5-5	-	TRBJ1-3	-	TGTGCCAGCAGGTCCAGGGGTTCCGGGGACACCATATATTTT	CASRSRGSGDTIYF
TRBV30	TRBD2	TRBJ2-5	-	TGTGCCTGGGGTTCCAGCGGGAGGGAGGGGACCCAGTACTTC	CAWGSSGREGTQYF
TRBV10-2	TRBD1	TRBJ1-1	few	TGCGCCAGCAGGCGGGACAGCGCGAACACTGAAGCTTTCTTT	CASRRDSANTEAFF